The 23 T cell receptor beta chains below were found in one sample sequenced in a study of T cell responses to AZD1222 COVID-19 vaccine. Data came from immunoSEQ multiplex PCR; TCRdb stores just in-frame clones and leaves some out. The repertoire holds 160,000 or so clones, 90% seen once, with less than 2% in the top ten. This specimen was peripheral blood, taken on day 0 of AZD1222 vaccination. These receptors were collected from an adult in good health.

This clone was observed once. The chain combines TRBV2 with TRBJ1-1; D might be TRBD1 (5 bases). The CDR3 is 12 residues long. V shed 8 bases and J shed 5 bases, with 12 bases lying between them. The germline gives CDR1 SNHLY, CDR2 FYNNEI. The CDR3 here is CASAPGSTEAFF. For the CDR3, the DNA is TGTGCCAGCGCCCCAGGGTCGACTGAAGCTTTCTTT.

The V call is TRBV10-3, the J call TRBJ2-1; 13 bases are a match to TRBD2. Germline CDR1 and CDR2: ENHRY and SYGVKD. V lost 5 bases, J lost 3 bases, and 4 bases stayed unmatched. This CDR3 region has 16 residues. The CDR3 DNA follows: TGTGCCATCAGTACTAGCGGGAGGGCCCTCTACAATGAGCAGTTCTTC. As protein: CAISTSGRALYNEQFF.

This clone was detected only a few times. The chain recombines TRBV7-9 with TRBJ2-5; 12 bases align to TRBD1. There are 16 residues in the CDR3. The J segment lost 5 bases and the V segment lost 5 bases, leaving 9 bases of the junction unmatched. Per the germline V gene, CDR1 is SEHNR and CDR2 is FQNEAQ (reference sequence). In DNA, the CDR3 is TGTGCCAGCAGCCCCTTCGGGACAGGGGGCCTCGAGACCCAGTACTTC. Its translation: CASSPFGTGGLETQYF.

V usage is TRBV10-3 and J usage is TRBJ2-3; 12 bases match TRBD2. V gave up 2 bases and J gave up 4 bases; unmatched junction bases: 1. The CDR3 sequence is 15 residues long. Germline V gives CDR1 ENHRY, CDR2 SYGVKD. CDR3 in DNA: TGTGCCATCAGTGAGGGACTAGCGGGGTCAGATACGCAGTATTTT. This gives the protein CAISEGLAGSDTQYF.

The chain is built from TRBV30 and TRBJ2-7; tentatively, D is TRBD1 (5 bases). Germline V lookup: CDR1 GTSNPN, CDR2 SVGIG (reference sequence). V gave up 2 bases and J gave up 3 bases, with 20 bases separating them. The CDR3 runs 16 residues. The CDR3, as DNA: TGTGCCTGGAGTCCCGAAGCCAGCTGGGGCCGCTACGAGCAGTACTTC. It codes for CAWSPEASWGRYEQYF.

The V call is TRBV28, the J call TRBJ2-6; 8 bases fit TRBD1. Germline CDR1 is MDHEN and CDR2 is SYDVKM. The CDR3 consists of 17 residues. V gave up 6 bases and J gave up 0 bases; unmatched junction bases: 7. The CDR3 reads CASSPVTGDSGANVLTF. The CDR3 DNA sequence: TGTGCCAGCAGCCCAGTGACAGGGGACTCTGGGGCCAACGTCCTGACTTTC.

The rearrangement links TRBV19 to TRBJ2-7; possibly TRBD2 for D (6 bases). CDR1 is LNHDA, CDR2 SQIVND, per germline (reference sequence). The CDR3 contains 15 residues. V was cut by 5 bases and J by 4 bases, with 18 bases left in between. The DNA of the CDR3 is TGTGCCAGTAGTCCCGGGACTCCTGGGGGGTACGAGCAGTACTTC. This translates into CASSPGTPGGYEQYF.

The chain employs TRBV5-6 and TRBJ2-7, with 7 bases identical to TRBD1. The CDR3 runs 14 residues. Germline lookup yields CDR1 SGHDT and CDR2 YYEEEE. Germline trimming cut 4 bases from V and 3 bases from J; bases unmatched to any gene: 7. CDR3 in amino acids: CASSVGQTHYEQYF. In DNA form, the CDR3 reads TGTGCCAGCAGCGTGGGACAGACCCACTACGAGCAGTACTTC.

This chain joins TRBV28 and TRBJ1-1; D is uncertain. Per germline, CDR1 MDHEN and CDR2 SYDVKM. V was trimmed by 2 bases and J by 4 bases, leaving 8 bases between them. There are 13 residues in the CDR3. The CDR3 protein is CASSLGRVTEAFF. CDR3 in DNA: TGTGCCAGCAGTTTAGGTAGGGTCACTGAAGCTTTCTTT.

The V and J genes are TRBV5-1 and TRBJ2-2; TRBD2 is a possible D gene (5 bases). V lost 1 base, J lost 6 bases, and 10 bases lay in between. Germline loops: CDR1 SGHRS, CDR2 YFSETQ. CDR3 size: 14 residues. The CDR3 region is CASSLNGDPGELFF. The CDR3 DNA sequence: TGCGCCAGCAGCTTGAACGGGGATCCCGGGGAGCTGTTTTTT.

The V and J genes are TRBV12-1 and TRBJ1-6. TRBV12-1 is a pseudogene segment. There are 13 residues in the CDR3. CDR3 nucleotides: TGTGCCAGCAGCTTTCTTTCGGTCTCACCCCTCCACTTT. Translation gives CASSFLSVSPLHF.

The chain couples TRBV10-3 to TRBJ2-1; a weak D match, TRBD2 (5 bases). Germline lookup yields CDR1 ENHRY and CDR2 SYGVKD. V gave up 3 bases and J gave up 6 bases, with 12 bases separating them. The CDR3 length is 14 residues. The CDR3 DNA reads as TGTGCCATCAGTGATCGAGCGGAAGGCAATGAGCAGTTCTTC. This sequence encodes CAISDRAEGNEQFF.

V usage is TRBV5-1 and J usage is TRBJ1-2; weak D call: TRBD1 (5 bases). The CDR3 loop spans 15 amino acids. Germline CDR1 reads SGHRS; CDR2 reads YFSETQ. Trimming stripped 4 bases from V and 4 bases from J, with 17 bases between. The CDR3 sequence: CASSIDGGSSYGYTF. In DNA, the CDR3 is TGCGCCAGCAGCATAGATGGGGGTTCGAGCTATGGCTACACCTTC.

This clone has just one count. V usage is TRBV7-8 and J usage is TRBJ2-2; perhaps TRBD2 as D (6 bases). CDR3 size: 15 residues. V shed 4 bases and J shed 2 bases, with 11 bases lying between them. In germline, CDR1 is SGHVS, CDR2 FQNEAQ. The DNA of the CDR3 is TGTGCCAGCAGCTCCGATAGCGGAAACACCGGGGAGCTGTTTTTT. Its protein product is CASSSDSGNTGELFF. Together with reference TRBV7-8 and TRBJ2-2, the CDR3 gives the full variable domain: GAGVSQSPRYKVAKRGQDVALRCDPISGHVSLFWYQQALGQGPEFLTYFQNEAQLDKSGLPSDRFFAERPEGSVSTLKIQRTQQEDSAVYLCASSSDSGNTGELFFGEGSRLTVL.

The chain uses TRBV27 and TRBJ1-5; the match to TRBD1 covers 9 bases. This CDR3 has 15 amino acids. CDR1 MNHEY and CDR2 SMNVEV come from the germline V gene (reference sequence). The ends lost 3 bases at V and 4 bases at J; junction bases unmatched: 4. In nucleotides, the CDR3 is TGTGCCAGCAGTTTTGTGGGGACAGGGAATCAGCCCCAGCATTTT. Encoded protein: CASSFVGTGNQPQHF.

The chain recombines TRBV18 with TRBJ1-1; D is uncertain. Germline lookup yields CDR1 KGHSH and CDR2 LQKENI. The CDR3 spans 13 residues. Trimming cost V 0 bases and J 6 bases, with 8 bases left between them. CDR3 in amino acids: CASSPPSLPEAFF. Here the CDR3 DNA reads TGTGCCAGCTCACCACCATCCCTGCCTGAAGCTTTCTTT.

The V call is TRBV13, the J call TRBJ2-1; 10 nucleotides align to TRBD2. This CDR3 comprises 15 residues. With V trimmed by 2 bases and J by 4 bases, 2 bases remained unmatched. CDR1 and CDR2 from the germline V gene are PRHDT and FYEKMQ (reference sequence). The CDR3 region has the DNA TGTGCCAGCAGCTTACTAGCGGGAGATTACAATGAGCAGTTCTTC. Its translation is CASSLLAGDYNEQFF.

A few counts support this clone. The J gene is TRBJ2-5, the V gene TRBV6-5; D assignment may be TRBD1 or TRBD2 (5 bases each). The ends were cut back, 9 bases at V and 1 base at J, with 15 bases in the middle. CDR1 MNHEY and CDR2 SVGAGI come from the germline V gene. The CDR3 consists of 14 residues. The CDR3 loop reads CASSPGPAQETQYF. The CDR3 bases are TGTGCCAGTTCTCCGGGACCCGCCCAAGAGACCCAGTACTTC.

The rearrangement links TRBV3-1 (or the pseudogene TRBV3-2) to TRBJ2-2; 8 bases are shared with TRBD1. Trimming took 4 bases from V and 1 from J; bases not matched to a gene: 5. Germline V gives CDR1 LGHDT, CDR2 YNNKEL (reference sequence). This CDR3 has 16 residues. In DNA form, the CDR3 reads TGTGCCAGCAGCCCTCGCGGGACAGGGAACACCGGGGAGCTGTTTTTT. Translating it yields CASSPRGTGNTGELFF.

DNA for the CDR3: TGTGCCAGCAGCTTCCGGGGTAAATCCTACGAGCAGTACTTC. This translates into CASSFRGKSYEQYF. This chain uses TRBV5-8 with TRBJ2-7; maybe TRBD2 (5 bases). The CDR3 contains 14 residues. V was shortened by 2 bases and J by 1 base, with 10 bases between the two germline ends. From germline, CDR1 is SGHTS and CDR2 YDEGEE.

The genes are TRBV13 and TRBJ1-4; the D is unclear. CDR3 length: 17 amino acids. From germline, CDR1 is PRHDT and CDR2 FYEKMQ (reference sequence). V gave up 1 base and J gave up 0 bases, with 12 bases separating them. This chain's CDR3 is CASSLAQPAATNEKLFF. CDR3 nucleotide sequence: TGTGCCAGCAGCTTAGCACAGCCAGCCGCAACTAATGAAAAACTGTTTTTT.

This sequence joins TRBV10-2 and TRBJ2-3, with D hard to call. V lost 6 bases to trimming and J lost 1 base, with 11 bases between them. The CDR3 is 14 residues long. Germline V gene lookup returns CDR1 WSHSY and CDR2 SAAADI. The CDR3 DNA reads TGCGCCAGCAGAGACCTCTCGGGCACAGATACGCAGTATTTT. It specifies CASRDLSGTDTQYF.

The rearrangement joins TRBV5-4 to TRBJ2-5; tentatively, D is TRBD1 (7 bases). This CDR3 comprises 14 residues. The germline CDR1 and CDR2 sequences are SGHNT and YYREEE (reference sequence). The V gene lost 4 bases and the J gene lost 8 bases, with 18 bases spanning the gap. CDR3 DNA: TGTGCCAGCAGCCCCAGGGGGGAGCTAGTTACCCAGTACTTC. Protein product: CASSPRGELVTQYF.